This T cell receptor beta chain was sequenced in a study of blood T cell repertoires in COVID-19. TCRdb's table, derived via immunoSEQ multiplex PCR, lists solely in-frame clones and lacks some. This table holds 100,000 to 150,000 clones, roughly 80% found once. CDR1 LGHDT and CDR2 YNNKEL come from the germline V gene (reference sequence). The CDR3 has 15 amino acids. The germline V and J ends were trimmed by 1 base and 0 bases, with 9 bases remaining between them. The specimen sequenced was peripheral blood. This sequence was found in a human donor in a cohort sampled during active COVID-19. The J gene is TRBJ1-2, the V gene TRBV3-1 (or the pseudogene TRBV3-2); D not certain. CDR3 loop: CASSQGGQANYGYTF. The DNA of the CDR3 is TGTGCCAGCAGCCAAGGTGGGCAGGCTAACTATGGCTACACCTTC.